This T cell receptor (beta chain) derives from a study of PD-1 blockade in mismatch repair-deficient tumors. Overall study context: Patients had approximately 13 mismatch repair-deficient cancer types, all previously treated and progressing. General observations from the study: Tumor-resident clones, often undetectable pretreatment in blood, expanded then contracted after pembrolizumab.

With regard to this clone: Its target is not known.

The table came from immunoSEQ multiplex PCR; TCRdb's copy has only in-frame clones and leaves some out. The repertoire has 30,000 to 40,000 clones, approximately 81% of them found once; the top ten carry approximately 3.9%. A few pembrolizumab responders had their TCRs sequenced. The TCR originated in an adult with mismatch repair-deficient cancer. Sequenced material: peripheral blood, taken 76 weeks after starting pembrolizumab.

CDR3 sequence reads: CASSLDGLAGANTGELFF. In nucleotides, the CDR3 is TGTGCCAGCAGCTTGGACGGACTAGCGGGAGCGAACACCGGGGAGCTGTTTTTT. J is TRBJ2-2 and V is TRBV5-4; 13 bases fit TRBD2. V was pared by 0 bases and J by 0 bases, with 2 bases of the junction left unmatched. Germline V CDR1 and CDR2: SGHNT, YYREEE (reference sequence). This CDR3 spans 18 amino acids.